This T cell receptor beta chain is drawn from a study of cytomegalovirus exposure and HLA in healthy donors. A multiplex PCR was run with 60 Vbeta primers and 13 Jbeta primers. As originally analysed: In a later analysis, of roughly 83 million unique beta chains, about 12 million appeared in at least two donors. The table came from immunoSEQ multiplex PCR; TCRdb's copy has only in-frame clones and leaves some out. The DNA gave D and trimming, while V, J and clone size come from that table. The table lists about 130,000 clones, 70% to 90% of them singletons. This CDR3 comprises 15 residues. Germline values: CDR1 SGHRS, CDR2 YFSETQ. The V end was cut by 5 bases, the J end by 6 bases, with 20 bases between.

The receptor was derived from a man between 18 and 29 years old in good health and CMV-seropositive. This rearrangement joins TRBV5-1 to TRBJ1-2; D not resolved. The sample comprised PBMCs. As DNA, the CDR3 is TGCGCCAGCAGGGTTACTCAGGACCCGGGGAATGGCTACACCTTC. This encodes CASRVTQDPGNGYTF.